This T cell receptor beta chain stems from a study of OX40 agonist ivuxolimab in advanced cancers. In the study overall: Males comprised 82.7% of the group, whose mean age was about 61 years (range roughly 20 to 85).

Clones were read by immunoSEQ multiplex PCR, and TCRdb kept only the in-frame ones, dropping some. Of around 92,000 clones in the sample, roughly 95% are singletons; the top ten hold less than 0.2%. This specimen consisted of CD4+ or CD8+ T cells sorted from blood, obtained in a trial of the OX40 agonist ivuxolimab. The TCR sequence derives from an adult with an advanced solid tumor such as melanoma, head and neck, liver or kidney cancer.

The CDR3 region is CASTLRAAFDEAFF. In DNA, the CDR3 is TGTGCCAGTACCCTAAGGGCCGCCTTTGATGAAGCTTTCTTT. The chain is built from TRBV19 and TRBJ1-1, with D unclear. The CDR3 runs to 14 residues. Trimming shortened V by 7 bases and J by 7 bases, and 19 bases separated the two germline ends. Germline assignment: CDR1 LNHDA and CDR2 SQIVND (reference sequence).